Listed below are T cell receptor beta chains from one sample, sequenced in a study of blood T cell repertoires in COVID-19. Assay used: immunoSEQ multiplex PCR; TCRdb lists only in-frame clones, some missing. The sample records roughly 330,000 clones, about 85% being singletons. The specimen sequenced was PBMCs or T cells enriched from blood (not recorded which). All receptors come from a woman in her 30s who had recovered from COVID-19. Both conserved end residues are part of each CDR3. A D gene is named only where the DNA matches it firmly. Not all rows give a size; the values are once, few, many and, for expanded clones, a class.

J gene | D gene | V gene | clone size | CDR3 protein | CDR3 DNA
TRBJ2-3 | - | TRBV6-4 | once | CASSREGGRGTDTQYF | TGTGCCAGCAGCAGAGAGGGGGGGCGAGGGACAGATACGCAGTATTTT
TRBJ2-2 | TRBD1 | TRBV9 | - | CASSAPDRGPDTGELFF | TGTGCCAGCAGCGCGCCCGACAGGGGGCCGGACACCGGGGAGCTGTTTTTT
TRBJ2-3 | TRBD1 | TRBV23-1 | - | CASSIRTDRVLLGTDTQYF | TGCGCCAGCAGCATCCGAACGGACAGGGTTTTATTAGGCACAGATACGCAGTATTTT
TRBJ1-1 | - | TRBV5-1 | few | CATRLRTDAEAFF | TGCGCCACCCGTCTTCGGACAGACGCTGAAGCTTTCTTT
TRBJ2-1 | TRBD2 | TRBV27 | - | CASSPGLPYEQFF | TGTGCCAGCAGTCCGGGACTACCATATGAGCAGTTCTTC
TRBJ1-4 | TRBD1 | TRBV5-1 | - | CASSTTGQRAEKLFF | TGCGCCAGCAGTACAACGGGACAGCGGGCTGAAAAACTGTTTTTT
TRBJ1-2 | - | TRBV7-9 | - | CASSLDFYGYTF | TGTGCCAGCAGCTTGGACTTCTATGGCTACACCTTC
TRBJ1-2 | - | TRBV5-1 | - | CASWDSLTYGGYTF | TGCGCCAGCTGGGACTCCCTGACCTATGGCGGCTACACCTTC
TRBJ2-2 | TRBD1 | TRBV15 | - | CATSRAGQGSTGELFF | TGTGCCACCAGCAGAGCAGGACAGGGCAGCACCGGGGAGCTGTTTTTT
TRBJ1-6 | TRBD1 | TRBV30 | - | CAWKTGRTYNSPLHF | TGTGCCTGGAAGACAGGGCGGACCTATAATTCACCCCTCCACTTT
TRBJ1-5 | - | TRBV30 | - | CAWAASGYSNQPQHF | TGTGCCTGGGCCGCGTCAGGTTATAGCAATCAGCCCCAGCATTTT
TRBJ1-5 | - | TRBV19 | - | CASSISQGGGNQPQHF | TGTGCCAGTAGTATTTCTCAGGGTGGAGGCAATCAGCCCCAGCATTTT
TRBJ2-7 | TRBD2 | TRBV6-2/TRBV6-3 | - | CASSTSGSYEQYF | TGTGCCAGCAGTACTAGCGGCTCCTACGAGCAGTACTTC
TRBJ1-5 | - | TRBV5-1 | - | CASSPGGFSNQPQHF | TGCGCCAGCAGCCCAGGTGGGTTTAGCAATCAGCCCCAGCATTTT
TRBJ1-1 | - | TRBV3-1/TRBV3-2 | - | CASSRGQGEAFF | TGTGCCAGCAGCCGGGGGCAGGGGGAAGCTTTCTTT
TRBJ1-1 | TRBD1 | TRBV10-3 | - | CAISDGQGGTEAFF | TGTGCCATCAGTGATGGACAGGGAGGTACTGAAGCTTTCTTT
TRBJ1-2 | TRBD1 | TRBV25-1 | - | CASSTQGRGYTF | TGTGCCAGCAGTACACAGGGGAGAGGCTACACCTTC
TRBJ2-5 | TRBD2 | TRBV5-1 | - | CASSLYFAGGLSETQYF | TGCGCCAGCAGCTTGTATTTTGCGGGGGGGCTGTCCGAGACCCAGTACTTC
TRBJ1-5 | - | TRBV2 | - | CASSDWTINQPQHF | TGTGCCAGCAGTGATTGGACAATCAATCAGCCCCAGCATTTT
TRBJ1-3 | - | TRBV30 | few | CASQGSGNTIYF | TGTGCTTCTCAGGGGTCTGGAAACACCATATATTTT
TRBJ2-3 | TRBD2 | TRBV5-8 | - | CASSFRGADTQYF | TGTGCCAGCAGCTTCCGGGGGGCAGATACGCAGTATTTT
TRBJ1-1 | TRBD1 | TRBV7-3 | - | CASSLERQGVNTEAFF | TGTGCCAGCAGCTTAGAGAGACAGGGGGTGAACACTGAAGCTTTCTTT
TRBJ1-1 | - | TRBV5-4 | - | CASSEGGLNTEAFF | TGTGCCAGCAGCGAGGGCGGACTAAACACTGAAGCTTTCTTT